This T cell receptor beta chain was found in a study of cytomegalovirus exposure and HLA in healthy donors. Broader study findings: Later on, analysis showed that most CMV-associated TCR beta chains appeared to be HLA-restricted. Researchers counted around 180 TCR beta chains as cytomegalovirus-associated.

Unrecorded immune exposures were likely, despite nominal health at sampling. The length of the CDR3 is 16 residues. Germline CDR1 reads SGHRS; CDR2 reads YFSETQ. For this clone: The antigen is not known. At one end, the junction sequence differs from germline, possibly due to a read error.

A multiplex PCR was run with 60 Vbeta primers and 13 Jbeta primers. Some clones are missing from TCRdb's copy, which holds only in-frame ones; the method was immunoSEQ multiplex PCR. The sample lists over 90,000 clones; around 81% were seen once. The TCR was taken from a man aged 40-49 years in good health and CMV-seropositive. The V call is TRBV5-1, the J call TRBJ2-4; the match to TRBD1 covers 8 bases. Sequenced sample: PBMCs. CDR3 sequence reads: CASSGGTGGIQNSQYF. The CDR3 coding sequence is TGCGCCAGCAGCGGTGGGACAGGTGGCATACAAAACAGTCAGTACTTC.